This T cell receptor beta chain was observed in a study of blood T cells in healthy people across ages. General observations from the study: A strong correlation was seen between TCR beta diversity and naive T cell percentage.

Combining a sample-barcoded 5' primer with a J-beta primer mix, a second PCR ran for roughly 7 to 12 cycles. TCRdb reprocessed the 5' RACE reads with MiXCR, giving one entry per CDR3 protein. The table shows around 970,000 distinct CDR3 sequences, with roughly 47% occurring only once. The donors, all healthy, were Caucasians living in Russia, aged about 6 to 95. The length of the CDR3 is 17 residues. Germline trimming cut 0 bases from V and 4 bases from J; bases unmatched to any gene: 10. Germline V CDR1 and CDR2: LGHNA, YNFKEQ. As for this clonotype: Its antigen remains unknown.

The sequence was collected from a woman in her sixties in good health. Sequencing was done on a sample of blood. J is TRBJ2-3 and V is TRBV4-2, with TRBD2 identical over 7 bases. DNA for the CDR3: TGTGCCAGCAGCCAAGAAGGTGCGGGAGAAAGCTCAGATACGCAGTATTTT. Protein: CASSQEGAGESSDTQYF.